The clone carrying this T cell receptor (beta chain) was seen a handful of times. The antigen is unknown. PCR was performed a second time for about 7 to 12 cycles using a sample-barcoded 5' primer and a J-beta primer mix. Through a template-switch adaptor with 12 random nucleotides, each cDNA molecule received a tag. TCRdb passed the 5' RACE reads through MiXCR, listing each CDR3 protein once. The sample includes about 1.4 million distinct CDR3 sequences, roughly 60% of them seen just once. Peripheral blood samples of roughly 9.9 milliliters were drawn from each donor. The V end was cut by 1 base, the J end by 1 base, with 13 bases between. The V gene's germline CDR1 is SQVTM and CDR2 ANQGSEA. The CDR3 loop spans 15 amino acids. The record originates from a study of blood T cells in healthy people across ages. Study-level results: Donor CMV infection status was unknown, possibly confounding age-related changes in expanded clonotypes. Researchers report that TCR beta diversity correlated strongly with naive T cell percentage.

The sequenced sample consisted of blood. V and J are TRBV29-1 and TRBJ1-1; no reliable D call. This receptor was taken from a man between 18 and 35 years old in good health. CDR3 coding DNA: TGCAGCGTTGAAGGTATAGCTTATGGGAACACTGAAGCTTTCTTT. This sequence encodes CSVEGIAYGNTEAFF.